This TCR beta chain was captured by sequencing in a study of blood T cell repertoires in COVID-19. Whole-study context: Collection of acute and convalescent COVID-19 samples took place in the United States, Italy and Spain. PBMCs, B-cell-depleted T cells, or T cells provided the cDNA or gDNA that made up the material.

The V and J ends lost 1 base and 4 bases, in that order; junction bases with no gene match: 4. Per the germline V gene, CDR1 is KGHDR and CDR2 is SFDVKD. This CDR3 contains 17 residues. Authors' analysis steps: Amplifying reference gene primers gave estimates of nucleated cell counts. Libraries were prepared by immunoSEQ multiplex PCR; TCRdb keeps only in-frame clonotypes and omits some of them. V, J and clone size derive from that table, while D and trimming were established from the DNA sequence. The table records about 69,000 clones, 75% to 85% of them present only once. V usage is TRBV24-1 and J usage is TRBJ2-2, with 11 bases matching TRBD2. This TCR was sampled from a human donor in a cohort sampled during active COVID-19. Input material: peripheral blood. The CDR3 DNA reads as TGTGCCACCAGTGATTTCCGACTAGCGGGGACCACCGGGGAGCTGTTTTTT. It translates to CATSDFRLAGTTGELFF.